This T cell receptor beta chain appears in the sequencing data of a study of T cells in Graves' hyperthyroidism and ophthalmopathy (dated by TCRdb to the late 2010s). General notes on the study: Peripheral blood samples were taken at initial diagnosis, before any treatment was given. TCR V-J signatures able to tell the groups apart were searched for in a discovery cohort of 100 patients, of whom over 40 had Graves' ophthalmopathy and around 56 had stable Graves' hyperthyroidism. Whether ophthalmopathy could be predicted prospectively was tested in an independent validation cohort made up of under 20 hyperthyroidism patients plus 17 patients who later progressed to ophthalmopathy. The 75 to 100 discovery patients were divided at random into training and test sets in a 7:3 ratio. In addition, the study compared T-cell repertoires in thyroid tissue and in blood from roughly 6 Graves' hyperthyroidism patients. After blood sampling, hyperthyroidism patients were treated with methimazole at a starting dose of 30 mg daily, and ophthalmopathy patients were treated with high-dose intravenous methylprednisolone. TCR Vbeta CDR3 sequencing of around 130 peripheral blood samples (43 ophthalmopathy, roughly 74 hyperthyroidism and approximately 17 progressor patients) is reported in the paper. General study outcomes and caveats: Sample size was not statistically predetermined, and investigators were not blinded to group allocation. In validation, the model predicted progression to ophthalmopathy a median of roughly 6.2 months before onset, with about 70% sensitivity and around 76% specificity. Most expanded thyroid clonotypes (frequency above 0.001) were also detected in blood, suggesting blood repertoires may reflect thyroid immune responses. A model built on a 13 V-J signature distinguished ophthalmopathy from stable hyperthyroidism, reaching roughly 88% sensitivity and about 81% specificity in cross-validation and 80%/75% in testing.

Hyperthyroidism patients were newly diagnosed, had a disease duration of under 2 months, and were aged 18 to 65 years. Any patient with an uncontrolled infection, another autoimmune disease, pregnancy or lactation was excluded. Clinical symptoms, serum thyroxine and TRAb, thyroid ultrasound, and orbital computed tomography formed the basis for the diagnoses. Blood from progressor patients was drawn when they were first diagnosed with hyperthyroidism, before any ophthalmopathy symptoms appeared. Ficoll-Paque density gradient centrifugation was used to isolate PBMCs from about 9 ml of fresh peripheral blood. Progressor patients were initially diagnosed with Graves' hyperthyroidism and developed ophthalmopathy during follow-up. Total RNA was extracted using Trizol reagent, and RNA quality was assessed on an Agilent 2100 Bioanalyzer. The TCR beta CDR3 regions were amplified from the RNA transcripts. The TCR CDR3 was subjected to a first round of RT-PCR using the HTBI primer set and the Qiagen OneStep RT-PCR kit. Libraries were constructed in a second round of multiplex PCR, after which size selection and purification were performed. The libraries were sequenced on an Illumina HiSeq2000 using paired-end 100 bp reads. For the original study's pipeline: SOAPnuke was used to process the raw data, with reads discarded if the reads contained adapters or uncalled bases, had a mean Phred below 15, or lacked an exact constant-primer or identifier match. COPE v1.2.5 was used to merge high-quality paired reads, and clonotypes were defined as unique nucleotide sequences. Clonotypes were aligned to IMGT TRBV, TRBD and TRBJ reference segments using MiTCR v1.1. The analysis was restricted to V-J combinations with a frequency above 0.0001, which together covered 99.2% of the repertoires. A TCS score was defined as the ratio of F50 (clonal expansion) to E x V (chaos), with BLOSUM62-based TCRdist applied between CDR3 peptides within each V-J. Welch's t-statistics and random forest reduced fewer than 550 V-J features to 10 to 15, which were used in a naive Bayes classifier (R e1071). TCRdb took the public reads, trimmed them with fastp at Q25, ran MiXCR for clone calling and kept in-frame beta chains. Entries are consolidated by CDR3 protein sequence, retaining the most common genes and DNA. TCRdb, not the authors, supplied the V and J calls. The sample includes fewer than 500,000 distinct CDR3 sequences, with roughly 14% observed a single time. The leading ten clones occupy roughly 20% of the sample.

The V and J ends are trimmed by 3 bases and 2 bases, leaving 7 bases between them. The CDR3 holds 13 amino acids from the cysteine to the phenylalanine. Kept here is only the CDR3 DNA, which spans 39 bases and is read in frame from base 1. The germline V gene sets CDR1 to SQVTM and CDR2 to ANQGSEA. Remarks on this clonotype: It has no known antigen specificity. Qualities for individual bases were not recorded, and no much larger clone is one base off.

The sample was blood. This clonotype originated in a man aged 25-40 years with Graves' hyperthyroidism that later progressed to Graves' ophthalmopathy. The chain joins TRBV29-1 to TRBJ2-2, and TRBD1 may be the D gene, going by 5 matching bases. The nucleotide sequence is given as TGCAGCGTTGACAGGGATAACACCGGGGAGCTGTTTTTT. This encodes CSVDRDNTGELFF.